This T cell receptor (beta chain) was sequenced during a study of regulatory T cells in long-lasting Graves disease. This CDR3 is 16 amino acids long. Germline CDR1 SGHTA, CDR2 FQGNSA. J was trimmed by 0 bases and V by 5 bases; bases with no gene match: 7. HTBI primers from iRepertoire and Arm-PCR of CDR3 regions yielded the TCR beta libraries. TCRdb ran MiXCR on the multiplex PCR reads and lists one entry per CDR3 protein. This repertoire shows roughly 320,000 distinct CDR3 sequences, about a sixth found once; its top ten account for 25% to 30%. Time point given: newly diagnosed GD, antithyroid drugs for less than 3 months. RNA isolated from PBMCs was used to make the TCR library. These data were also filed under a second study, of T cells in Graves' hyperthyroidism and ophthalmopathy.

This clonotype was sampled from a middle-aged man with Graves disease. This chain uses TRBV7-2 with TRBJ1-3, with TRBD1 matching 7 bases. Sequenced material: peripheral blood mononuclear cells (PBMCs), taken at new diagnosis, from a patient treated with antithyroid drugs. The CDR3 DNA follows: TGTGCCAGCAGCCCGGACAGGTTCAGCTCTGGAAACACCATATATTTT. It is translated as CASSPDRFSSGNTIYF.